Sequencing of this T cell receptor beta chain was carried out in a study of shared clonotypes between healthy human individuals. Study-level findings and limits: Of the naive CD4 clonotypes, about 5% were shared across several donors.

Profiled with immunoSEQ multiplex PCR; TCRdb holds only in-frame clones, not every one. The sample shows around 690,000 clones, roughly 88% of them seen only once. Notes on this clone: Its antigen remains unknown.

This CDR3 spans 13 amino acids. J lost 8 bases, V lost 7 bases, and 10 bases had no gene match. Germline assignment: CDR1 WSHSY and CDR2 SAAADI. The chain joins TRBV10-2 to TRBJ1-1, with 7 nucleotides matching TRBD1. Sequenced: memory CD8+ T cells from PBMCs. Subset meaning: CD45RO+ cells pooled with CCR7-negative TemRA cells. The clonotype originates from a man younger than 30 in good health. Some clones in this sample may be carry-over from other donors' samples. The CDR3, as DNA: TGCGCCAGCAAACTTACAGGGGTAAGGGAAGCTTTCTTT. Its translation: CASKLTGVREAFF.